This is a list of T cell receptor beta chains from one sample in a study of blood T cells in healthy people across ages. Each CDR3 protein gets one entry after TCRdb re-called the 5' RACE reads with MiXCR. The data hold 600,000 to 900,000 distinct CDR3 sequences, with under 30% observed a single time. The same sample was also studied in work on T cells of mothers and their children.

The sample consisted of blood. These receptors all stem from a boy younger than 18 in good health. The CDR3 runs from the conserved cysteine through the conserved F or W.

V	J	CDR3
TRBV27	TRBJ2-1	CASSLNRGPPSSYNEQFF
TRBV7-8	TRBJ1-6	CASSTRQAYNSPLHF
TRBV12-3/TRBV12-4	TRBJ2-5	CASGPGLEGSQYF
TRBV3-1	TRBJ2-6	CASSQRGGRLSGANVLTF
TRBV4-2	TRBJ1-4	CAGQGTATNEKLFF
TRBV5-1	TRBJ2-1	CASSLEVQGFKNEQFF
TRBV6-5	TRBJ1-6	CASSYSKTGNAHYENSPLHF
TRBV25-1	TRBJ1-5	CASSPQGYQPQHF
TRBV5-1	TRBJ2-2	CASSNRQGNTGELFF
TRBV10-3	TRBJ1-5	CAISHGQGFFSNQPQHF
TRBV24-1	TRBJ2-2	CATTGGTGGELFF
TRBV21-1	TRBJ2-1	CASSKVRGLYNEQFF
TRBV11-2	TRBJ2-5	CASSLGGGDGETQYF
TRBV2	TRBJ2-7	CASSADFGGDQTYEQYF
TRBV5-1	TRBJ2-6	CASSLGGQARANVLTF
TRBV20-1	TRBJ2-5	CSARERETQYF
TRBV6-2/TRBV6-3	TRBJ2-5	CASSYGAGGQETQYF
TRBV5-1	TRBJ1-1	CASSGRQNTEAFF
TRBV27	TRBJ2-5	CASTLSGGREETQYF
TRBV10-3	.	CGSSGGLSYEQYF
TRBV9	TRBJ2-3	CASSARVFADTQYF
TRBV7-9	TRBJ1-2	CASSPGAVANYGYTF
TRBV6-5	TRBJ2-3	CASSSRGMVYGDTQYF
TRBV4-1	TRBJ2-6	CASSQGGRTRSGTNVLTF
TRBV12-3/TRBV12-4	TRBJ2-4	CASSLQNIQYF
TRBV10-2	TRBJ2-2	CASSEWVGQVNTGELFF
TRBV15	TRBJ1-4	CATSSPWGRGMSELFF
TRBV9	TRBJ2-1	CASSAGVSLAGEEQFF
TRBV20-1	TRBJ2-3	CSARDNTDTQYF
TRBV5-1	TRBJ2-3	CASSLVRQGGRTDTQYF
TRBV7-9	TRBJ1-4	CASNHDRDENEKLFF
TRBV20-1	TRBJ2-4	CSATGTANIQYF
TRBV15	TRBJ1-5	CATSRGPQPQHF
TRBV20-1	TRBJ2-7	CSAQRRDEQYF
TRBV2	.	CASSGQGPLHEQYF
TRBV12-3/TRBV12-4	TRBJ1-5	CASRWGTVSNQPQHF
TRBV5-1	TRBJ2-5	CASSPDHETQYF